A selection of T cell receptor beta chains follows, all from one sample in a study of TIL therapy for anti-PD-1-resistant metastatic lung cancer. The protocol was immunoSEQ multiplex PCR, while the TCRdb copy is restricted to in-frame clones and leaves out a portion. The table lists some 13,000 clones, 66% of them singletons. This material consisted of tumor tissue, taken at baseline. Source of these receptors: a woman between 30 and 85 years old with non-small cell lung cancer. CDR3s include the opening cysteine and the closing phenylalanine or tryptophan. A D gene is named only where the DNA matches it firmly. The size of a clone is reported for some rows only, either as once, few or many, or as a class for expanded clones.

D | size | J | V | DNA | CDR3
TRBD1 | . | TRBJ1-2 | TRBV6-6 | TGTGCCAGCAGTTACTCTTCGGGACAGGGAGGCGGCTACACCTTC | CASSYSSGQGGGYTF
. | medium-sized | TRBJ1-4 | TRBV5-6 | TGTGCCAGCAGCGTAGAGCTCGGGACTAATGAAAAACTGTTTTTT | CASSVELGTNEKLFF
TRBD1 | . | TRBJ1-1 | TRBV19 | TGTGCCAGTAGCGGCTGGGACAGGGTGAACACTGAAGCTTTCTTT | CASSGWDRVNTEAFF
TRBD1 | few | TRBJ1-1 | TRBV7-9 | TGTGCCAGCAGCTCTAGACAGGGAACTGAAGCTTTCTTT | CASSSRQGTEAFF
. | . | TRBJ1-5 | TRBV15 | TGTGCCACCAGCAGAGATCGGGGGAGCAATAGCAATCAGCCCCAGCATTTT | CATSRDRGSNSNQPQHF
. | . | TRBJ1-2 | TRBV21-1 | TGTGCCAGAAAGCTACACGGCTACACCTTC | CARKLHGYTF
. | . | TRBJ2-7 | TRBV6-1 | TGTGCCAGCAGTGAGAGGGGGTCCGTCTACGAGCAGTACTTC | CASSERGSVYEQYF
. | few | TRBJ1-1 | TRBV6-5 | TGTGCCAGCAGTGACTTATTGAACACTGAAGCTTTCTTT | CASSDLLNTEAFF
. | few | TRBJ1-1 | TRBV6-6 | TGTGCCAGCAGATCAGGGGTGAACACTGAAGCTTTCTTT | CASRSGVNTEAFF
TRBD2 | . | TRBJ2-7 | TRBV9 | TGTGCCAGCAGCACAACCGGGACTAGCGGTTACGAGCAGTACTTC | CASSTTGTSGYEQYF
. | . | TRBJ2-7 | TRBV19 | TGTGCCAGTAGAGACACGGGTGGGACCTACGAGCAGTACTTC | CASRDTGGTYEQYF
. | . | TRBJ2-3 | TRBV27 | TGTGCCAGCAGACAAGGGGCCACAGATACGCAGTATTTT | CASRQGATDTQYF
. | medium-sized | TRBJ1-6 | TRBV9 | TGTGCCAGCAGCGTACGTGGGACGGGGGATTCACCCCTCCACTTT | CASSVRGTGDSPLHF
TRBD2 | . | TRBJ2-1 | TRBV11-2 | TGTGCCAGCAGCTTGGGGGAGGGTGAGCAGTTCTTC | CASSLGEGEQFF
. | . | TRBJ1-2 | TRBV6-5 | TGTGCCAGCAGTTACGGGGTTCTCGGTCCCTATGGCTACACCTTC | CASSYGVLGPYGYTF
. | . | TRBJ1-1 | TRBV12-5 | TGTGCTAGTGGTTTGGGACCGAACACTGAAGCTTTCTTT | CASGLGPNTEAFF